The rows below give T cell receptor beta chains drawn from one sample of a study of T-cell reconstitution after alpha-beta-depleted transplantation in children. TCRdb reprocessed the PCR reads via MiXCR and lists one record per CDR3 protein. The sample has around 680,000 distinct CDR3 sequences, roughly 15% seen once. The sample in question was PBMCs from the stem cell graft donor, obtained from the stem cell graft. The source of these receptors is a human donor who donated a stem cell graft to a child with acute myeloid leukemia. Each CDR3 is given with its conserved first and last residue. The D gene is left open where the match is weak. Size is omitted from some rows. Given values are once, few, many or a class for expanded clones.

clone_size j_call v_call d_call cdr3_nt cdr3_aa
NA TRBJ1-1 TRBV5-1 NA TGCGCCAGCAGCTTGGAAATAACCGCGGGCACTGAAGCTTTCTTT CASSLEITAGTEAFF
many TRBJ1-1 TRBV20-1 NA TGCAGTGCTAGAGAGGGCAGCACTGAAGCTTTCTTT CSAREGSTEAFF
many TRBJ2-2 TRBV20-1 TRBD1 TGCAGTGCTCCAGGGACAGGGTCCCCCGGGGAGCTGTTTTTT CSAPGTGSPGELFF
few TRBJ2-7 TRBV5-6 NA TGTGCCAGCAGCTTGGTACAGAACCCCTACGAGCAGTACTTC CASSLVQNPYEQYF
many TRBJ2-5 TRBV12-3/TRBV12-4 TRBD1 TGTGCCAGCAGTTTAGGTTCGGACAGGGGGCGCCGGGAGACCCAGTACTTC CASSLGSDRGRRETQYF
NA TRBJ2-7 TRBV5-1 TRBD2 TGCGCCAGCAGCTCAGTCCCCGGGACTATATTCTACGAGCAGTACTTC CASSSVPGTIFYEQYF
many TRBJ2-2 TRBV7-2 NA TGTGCCAGCAGCTTGCGGGGGACAGTCAACACCGGGGAGCTGTTTTTT CASSLRGTVNTGELFF
NA TRBJ2-1 TRBV27 NA TGTGCCAGCAGTTTCATACCTGGTGAGCAGTTCTTC CASSFIPGEQFF
few TRBJ2-5 TRBV28 NA TGTGCCAGCAGTTCCCGTCTACGGGACGGCGCTGGAGAGACCCAGTACTTC CASSSRLRDGAGETQYF
many TRBJ1-6 TRBV10-1 NA TGCGCCAGCCATCAGCGGACAGCAGGCAATTCACCCCTCCACTTT CASHQRTAGNSPLHF
many TRBJ1-1 TRBV20-1 NA TGCAGTGCTAACCGGGAGGGGAAGATTTTGAGTGAAGCTTTCTTT CSANREGKILSEAFF
many TRBJ1-1 TRBV10-3 NA TGTGCCATCAGGGGGAACACTGAAGCTTTCTTT CAIRGNTEAFF
many TRBJ1-4 TRBV20-1 TRBD1 TGCAGTGCTAGAGATCCGGGACAGGGACGGAGGAGCGAAAAACTGTTTTTT CSARDPGQGRRSEKLFF
NA TRBJ1-3 TRBV7-2 NA TGTGCCAGCAGCTCGGACAGTTACTTCCCTGGAAACACCATATATTTT CASSSDSYFPGNTIYF
few TRBJ2-5 TRBV12-3/TRBV12-4 NA TGTGCCAGCAGTTTCGATTCAGGGGTCCTCCAAGAGACCCAGTACTTC CASSFDSGVLQETQYF
NA TRBJ2-2 TRBV7-9 NA TGTGCCAGCAGCTTCTTAAATCAGAACACCGGGGAGCTGTTTTTT CASSFLNQNTGELFF
many TRBJ2-1 TRBV20-1 NA TGCAGTGCTAGACTAGGGGCGGGTCAGGGCAATGAGCAGTTCTTC CSARLGAGQGNEQFF
NA TRBJ1-4 TRBV28 NA TGTGCCAGCAGCCTGCCCGGGACGGATAATGAAAAACTGTTTTTT CASSLPGTDNEKLFF
NA TRBJ1-6 TRBV18 NA TGTGCCAGCTCACCCCCAGGAGAGGTTTCACCCCTCCACTTT CASSPPGEVSPLHF
many TRBJ2-5 TRBV5-1 TRBD1 TGCGCCAGCAGCCTACTAACAGGGGAAGAGACCCAGTACTTC CASSLLTGEETQYF
NA TRBJ2-7 TRBV20-1 TRBD1 TGCAGTGCTAGAGACTGGGACAGGGTGGGAGAGCAGTACTTC CSARDWDRVGEQYF
few TRBJ2-3 TRBV12-3/TRBV12-4 TRBD2 TGTGCCAGCAGTTTACCCGGGGGTCTAGCGGGGAACACAGATACGCAGTATTTT CASSLPGGLAGNTDTQYF
few TRBJ2-2 TRBV30 TRBD1 TGTGCCTGGAGTCCGACAGGGCTCTACACCGGGGAGCTGTTTTTT CAWSPTGLYTGELFF
many TRBJ2-6 TRBV20-1 NA TGCAGTGCTAGAGATGATCCAGGTGGGGCCAACGTCCTGACTTTC CSARDDPGGANVLTF
many TRBJ1-1 TRBV12-3/TRBV12-4 NA TGTGCCAGCAGCTTACGTGGGAAACAAATGAACACTGAAGCTTTCTTT CASSLRGKQMNTEAFF
NA TRBJ1-3 TRBV29-1 TRBD1 TGCAGCGTTGAGGGGACAGGGGCGAAACGCTCTGGAAACACCATATATTTT CSVEGTGAKRSGNTIYF
many TRBJ2-1 TRBV7-2 TRBD2 TGTGCCAGCAGCTGGGGACTAGCGGGGACCTTCTCAGATGAGCAGTTCTTC CASSWGLAGTFSDEQFF
NA TRBJ1-5 TRBV10-3 NA TGTGCCATCAGTGTGGCAGATAGCAATCAGCCCCAGCATTTT CAISVADSNQPQHF
NA TRBJ2-1 TRBV7-9 NA TGTGCCAGCAGCTCCATGATCCCCGGGGTGTACAATGAGCAGTTCTTC CASSSMIPGVYNEQFF
many TRBJ1-5 TRBV7-2 NA TGTGCCAGCAGCTTAGTAGGCAGTAATAGCAATCAGCCCCAGCATTTT CASSLVGSNSNQPQHF
NA TRBJ1-5 TRBV13 TRBD1 TGTGCCAGCAGCTCCTCGGACAGGGGTAACAATCAGCCCCAGCATTTT CASSSSDRGNNQPQHF